This TCR beta chain was profiled in a study of blood T cell repertoires in COVID-19. About the research overall: COVID-19 samples collected from the United States, Italy and Spain covered acute and convalescent phases.

Methods used by the authors: Estimation of nucleated cell counts was performed using reference gene primer amplification. Profiled with immunoSEQ multiplex PCR; TCRdb holds only in-frame clones, not every one. V, J and clone size were drawn from that table, and D and trimming were deduced from the DNA. The sample yields over 200,000 clones, 70% to 90% seen once. Germline V CDR1 and CDR2: MDHEN, SYDVKM. There are 18 residues in the CDR3. J gave up 4 bases and V 4 bases, and 14 bases lay outside the gene matches. All enrollees were roughly 18 to 95 years old and from 25 or so US areas. Two negative PCRs, clearance, or symptom resolution were required of recovered Cohort 3 donors.

The chain uses TRBV28 and TRBJ1-5; 9 bases agree with TRBD1. The receptor was isolated from a man aged 25 to 45 who had recovered from COVID-19. The sample comprised PBMCs or T cells enriched from blood (not recorded which). CDR3 protein: CASSSGQGTLNLNQPQHF. The CDR3, as DNA: TGTGCCAGCAGTTCCGGACAGGGGACTTTGAACTTAAATCAGCCCCAGCATTTT.